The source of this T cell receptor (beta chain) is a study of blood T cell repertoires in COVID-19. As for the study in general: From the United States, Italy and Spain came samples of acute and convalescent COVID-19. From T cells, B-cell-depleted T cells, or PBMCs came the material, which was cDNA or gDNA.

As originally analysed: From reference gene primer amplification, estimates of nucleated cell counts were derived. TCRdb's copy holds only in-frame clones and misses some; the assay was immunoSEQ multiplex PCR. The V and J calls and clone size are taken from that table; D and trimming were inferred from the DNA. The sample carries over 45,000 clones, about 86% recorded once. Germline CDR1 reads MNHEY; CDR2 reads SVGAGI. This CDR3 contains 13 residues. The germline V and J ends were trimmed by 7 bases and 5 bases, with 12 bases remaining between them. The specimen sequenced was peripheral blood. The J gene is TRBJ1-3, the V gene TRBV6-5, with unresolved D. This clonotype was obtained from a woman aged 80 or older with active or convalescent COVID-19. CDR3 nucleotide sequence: TGTGCCAGCACCCCCGCCGCGCGAAACACCATATATTTT. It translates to CASTPAARNTIYF.